The 12 T cell receptor beta chains given below trace back to one sample, sequenced in a study of T-cell memory formation after mild COVID-19. TCRdb re-called the 5' RACE reads through MiXCR, storing one row per CDR3 protein. The sample shows fewer than 250,000 distinct CDR3 sequences, 10% to 13% of them seen only once. Specimen: PBMCs or a T cell subset sorted from them (not recorded which). These receptor sequences come from a man in his late teens or twenties who had mild COVID-19 (a few samples of this study predate the infection). Cell type and time point are not known.

The chain recombines TRBV6-2 or TRBV6-3 with TRBJ2-5; either TRBD1 or TRBD2 may supply D (6 bases each). Between the trimmed V and J ends, which lost 2 bases and 4 bases, there was a span of 20 bases. This CDR3 region has 17 residues. Germline CDR1 reads MNHEY; CDR2 reads SVGEGT. The CDR3 DNA reads TGTGCCAGCAGTTACGGGAGTCTGGGGGCGCGGGGAGAGACCCAGTACTTC. This translates into CASSYGSLGARGETQYF.

This clonotype showed up many times. This chain uses TRBV7-8 with TRBJ1-4; a possible D gene is TRBD1 (5 bases). Trimming removed 5 bases from V and 2 bases from J, with 9 bases in between. The CDR3 loop spans 14 amino acids. Per germline, CDR1 SGHVS and CDR2 FQNEAQ. The CDR3 reads CASSKGLTNEKLFF. Written as DNA, the CDR3 is TGTGCCAGCAGCAAGGGGCTTACTAATGAAAAACTGTTTTTT.

The table lists this clonotype with a few counts. The CDR3 here is CASSLAAVNEQFF. CDR3 nucleotides: TGTGCCAGCAGCTTAGCGGCCGTCAATGAGCAGTTCTTC. The chain recombines TRBV7-2 with TRBJ2-1; D not certain. V dropped 0 bases and J dropped 6 bases, with 6 bases sitting between them. The CDR3 is 13 amino acids. From germline, CDR1 is SGHTA and CDR2 FQGNSA.

V and J are TRBV20-1 and TRBJ1-4; D remains unclear. The CDR3 is made up of 14 amino acids. The V end lost 0 bases, the J end lost 7 bases, and 12 bases lay between the germline ends. Germline V CDR1 and CDR2: DFQATT, SNEGSKA (reference sequence). In DNA, the CDR3 is TGCAGTGCTAGAGACATCTCAGGCAGTGAAAAACTGTTTTTT. Translation gives CSARDISGSEKLFF.

This clonotype was seen ten or more times. The chain uses TRBV20-1 and TRBJ1-4, with a tentative D call TRBD1 (5 bases). Per germline, CDR1 DFQATT and CDR2 SNEGSKA (reference sequence). The germline V and J ends were trimmed by 6 bases and 3 bases, with 11 bases remaining between them. The CDR3 has 13 amino acids. CDR3 DNA: TGCAGTGCCCGGGGGGGTCCTAATGAAAAACTGTTTTTT. It encodes CSARGGPNEKLFF.

This chain links TRBV11-2 with TRBJ1-5, with D perhaps TRBD1 (5 bases). This CDR3 is 14 amino acids long. Trimming removed 3 bases at V and 3 bases at J, with 9 bases between. Germline CDR1 SGHAT, CDR2 FQNNGV. CDR3 in amino acids: CASSFGTSNQPQHF. CDR3 sequence (DNA): TGTGCCAGCAGCTTCGGGACCTCCAATCAGCCCCAGCATTTT.

This clonotype was observed a handful of times. The genes are TRBV7-2 and TRBJ2-4, with D possibly matching TRBD1 (5 bases). V dropped 5 bases and J dropped 9 bases, with 14 bases sitting between them. This CDR3 has 13 amino acids. CDR1 SGHTA and CDR2 FQGNSA come from the germline V gene. The CDR3: CASSPAGNGIQYF. The CDR3 region has the DNA TGTGCCAGCAGCCCCGCAGGGAACGGCATTCAGTACTTC. The full variable domain, rest sourced from reference TRBV7-2 and TRBJ2-4, is GAGVSQSPSNKVTEKGKDVELRCDPISGHTALYWYRQSLGQGLEFLIYFQGNSAPDKSGLPSDRFSAERTGGSVSTLTIQRTQQEDSAVYLCASSPAGNGIQYFGAGTRLSVL.

The CDR3 sequence: CASNLWNTGELFF. In DNA, the CDR3 is TGTGCCAGCAACCTTTGGAACACCGGGGAGCTGTTTTTT. This chain joins TRBV7-9 and TRBJ2-2; D remains ambiguous. Germline V lookup: CDR1 SEHNR, CDR2 FQNEAQ (reference sequence). The CDR3 covers 13 residues. The ends were cut back, 7 bases at V and 1 base at J, with 7 bases in the middle.

The chain joins TRBV6-5 to TRBJ2-3, with TRBD2 matching 8 bases. Germline CDR1 and CDR2: MNHEY and SVGAGI. The CDR3 has 15 amino acids. Trimming took 6 bases from V and 0 from J; bases not matched to a gene: 5. The CDR3: CASRAAGASTDTQYF. In nucleotides, the CDR3 is TGTGCCAGCAGGGCAGCGGGAGCTAGCACAGATACGCAGTATTTT.

The chain combines TRBV12-3 or TRBV12-4 with TRBJ1-6, with D maybe TRBD1 (5 bases). Between the trimmed V and J ends, which lost 5 bases and 7 bases, there was a span of 15 bases. This CDR3 region has 15 residues. The CDR3: CASSPSRVRNSPLHF. CDR3 sequence (DNA): TGTGCCAGCAGTCCGAGCAGGGTGCGGAATTCACCCCTCCACTTT.

The rearrangement links TRBV4-2 to TRBJ1-1; no firm D call. The germline V and J ends were trimmed by 1 base and 1 base, with 7 bases remaining between them. The CDR3 totals 14 residues. CDR1 and CDR2 from the germline V gene are LGHNA and YNFKEQ. The CDR3 DNA sequence: TGTGCCAGCAGCCAAGTTGATGGGAACACTGAAGCTTTCTTT. Its protein product is CASSQVDGNTEAFF.

The gene calls are TRBV3-1 and TRBJ2-1; D unresolved. Between the trimmed V and J ends, which lost 4 bases and 2 bases, there was a span of 9 bases. This CDR3 is built from 14 residues. Germline V CDR1 and CDR2: LGHDT, YNNKEL (reference sequence). For the CDR3, the DNA is TGTGCCAGCAGCCGCGCCCACACCTACAATGAGCAGTTCTTC. Protein sequence: CASSRAHTYNEQFF.